Below are 28 T cell receptor beta chains sequenced from a single sample in a study of cytomegalovirus exposure and HLA in healthy donors. PCR used 60 Vbeta primers and 13 Jbeta primers. Measured with immunoSEQ multiplex PCR; TCRdb has only the in-frame clones, and not every one. Of some 93,000 clones in the sample, less than 80% were seen once. Source material: PBMCs. These receptors all stem from a middle-aged woman in good health and CMV-seronegative.

The CDR3 coding sequence is TGTGCCAGCAGTTACGACAGGGGGTCTGGAAACACCATATATTTT. This sequence encodes CASSYDRGSGNTIYF. This sequence joins TRBV6-6 and TRBJ1-3, with 9 positions matching TRBD1. V lost 2 bases, J lost 1 base, and 0 bases stayed unmatched. Germline assignment: CDR1 MNHNY and CDR2 SVGAGI (reference sequence). This CDR3 region has 15 residues.

The chain has TRBV6-1 and TRBJ1-2; 8 bases are shared with TRBD1. The germline CDR1 and CDR2 sequences are MNHNS and SASEGT. Trimming cost V 4 bases and J 4 bases; bases outside gene matches: 2. The CDR3 runs 13 residues. CDR3 loop: CASSGDRIYGYTF. The DNA of the CDR3 is TGTGCCAGCAGTGGGGACAGGATCTATGGCTACACCTTC.

A note on this clone: Additional DNA sequences in this sample encode the identical CDR3. V is TRBV4-3 and J is TRBJ1-1, with D tentatively TRBD1 (6 bases). The V and J ends lost 2 bases and 5 bases respectively, with 9 bases between them. There are 13 residues in the CDR3. Germline loops: CDR1 LGHNA, CDR2 YSLEER. The CDR3 loop is CASSQIQGTEAFF. The CDR3 bases are TGCGCCAGCAGCCAAATCCAGGGGACTGAAGCTTTCTTT.

The J gene is TRBJ2-4, the V gene TRBV27, with 7 bases that match TRBD2. The ends lost 1 base at V and 1 base at J; junction bases unmatched: 4. The CDR3 is 16 amino acids. Per the germline V gene, CDR1 is MNHEY and CDR2 is SMNVEV (reference sequence). CDR3 DNA sequence: TGTGCCAGCAGTTTATGGGCGGGAGTGGCCAAAAACATTCAGTACTTC. This gives the protein CASSLWAGVAKNIQYF.

The genes are TRBV5-1 and TRBJ2-3; TRBD2 agrees at 7 bases. The ends lost 1 base at V and 0 bases at J; junction bases unmatched: 5. The length of the CDR3 is 16 residues. Germline values: CDR1 SGHRS, CDR2 YFSETQ. The DNA for the CDR3 is TGCGCCAGCAGCTTGAGGCCTAGCGGAAGCACAGATACGCAGTATTTT. This translates into CASSLRPSGSTDTQYF.

The chain combines TRBV28 with TRBJ1-4, with D maybe TRBD1 (6 bases). From germline, CDR1 is MDHEN and CDR2 SYDVKM. The CDR3 has 13 amino acids. Trimming took off 5 bases at V and 5 bases at J, with 9 bases between the two ends. The CDR3 here is CASSGTRNEKLFF. The DNA for the CDR3 is TGTGCCAGCAGTGGGACAAGGAATGAAAAACTGTTTTTT.

The chain uses TRBV25-1 and TRBJ1-4; D uncertain. CDR3 length equals 13 residues. Trimming pared 4 bases from V and 7 bases from J, leaving 10 bases between. Germline V gene sequence: CDR1 MGHDK, CDR2 SYGVNS. The CDR3 reads CASSGLPGEKLFF. CDR3 in DNA: TGTGCCAGCAGTGGGCTTCCGGGTGAAAAACTGTTTTTT.

This clone came up a few times. This chain connects TRBV6-6 to TRBJ2-2; D might be TRBD1 (5 bases). V was cut by 0 bases and J by 1 base, with 9 bases left in between. The CDR3 has 16 amino acids. Germline CDR1 is MNHNY and CDR2 is SVGAGI (reference sequence). The CDR3 DNA reads as TGTGCCAGCAGTTACTCGATAGGACAGAACACCGGGGAGCTGTTTTTT. It yields the protein CASSYSIGQNTGELFF.

This chain links TRBV2 with TRBJ2-2; D may be TRBD2 (6 bases). The CDR3 is 16 amino acids. Trimming left V 4 bases short and J 9 bases short, with 21 bases between. The germline V gene encodes CDR1 SNHLY and CDR2 FYNNEI. CDR3 bases: TGTGCCAGCAGTGTAATGAGACTAGATATTTCCAGGGAGCTGTTTTTT. It encodes CASSVMRLDISRELFF.

The rearrangement uses TRBV27 and TRBJ2-7; 7 bases are a match to TRBD1. Germline loops: CDR1 MNHEY, CDR2 SMNVEV (reference sequence). This CDR3 is built from 12 residues. Losses at the gene ends were 3 bases for V and 6 bases for J; bases not matched to a gene: 2. CDR3 DNA: TGTGCCAGCAGTTTCCGACAGGGCGAGCAGTACTTC. Protein: CASSFRQGEQYF.

The chain's CDR3 is CSACTSGSKVNEQFF. The CDR3 DNA sequence: TGCAGCGCATGTACTAGCGGGAGCAAGGTCAATGAGCAGTTCTTC. This sequence joins TRBV29-1 and TRBJ2-1; 11 nucleotides line up with TRBD2. This CDR3 contains 15 residues. The germline V gene encodes CDR1 SQVTM and CDR2 ANQGSEA. Losses at the gene ends were 7 bases for V and 6 bases for J; bases not matched to a gene: 11.

This rearrangement joins TRBV28 to TRBJ2-7, with D perhaps matching TRBD2 (7 bases). CDR1 and CDR2 (germline): MDHEN, SYDVKM. V dropped 8 bases and J dropped 7 bases, with 27 bases sitting between them. This CDR3 has 16 residues. In nucleotides, the CDR3 is TGTGCCAGCCGCACAGAGGGAGGGGGGCTTCTTTCGGAGCAGTACTTC. Its translation is CASRTEGGGLLSEQYF.

The chain is built from TRBV6-5 and TRBJ1-2; D gene ambiguous. V dropped 5 bases and J dropped 3 bases, with 10 bases sitting between them. The CDR3 covers 13 residues. The V gene's germline CDR1 is MNHEY and CDR2 SVGAGI. The CDR3 sequence: CASSPGADYGYTF. The CDR3 bases are TGTGCCAGCAGTCCCGGAGCCGACTATGGCTACACCTTC.

The V and J genes are TRBV5-1 and TRBJ2-5; perhaps TRBD2 as D (6 bases). The CDR3 sequence is 13 residues long. The germline gives CDR1 SGHRS, CDR2 YFSETQ. V lost 0 bases, J lost 5 bases, and 8 bases lay in between. CDR3 coding DNA: TGCGCCAGCAGCTTGGGGCTAGCGGAGACCCAGTACTTC. This encodes CASSLGLAETQYF.

The chain joins TRBV7-3 to TRBJ2-1; a weak D match, TRBD2 (6 bases). The V gene's germline CDR1 is SGHTA and CDR2 FQGTGA. CDR3 length: 15 amino acids. V lost 6 bases, J lost 0 bases, and 12 bases lay in between. CDR3 DNA: TGTGCCAGCAGAGTCGACGGGAGCTCCTACAATGAGCAGTTCTTC. It codes for CASRVDGSSYNEQFF.

The gene calls are TRBV29-1 and TRBJ2-7; no definite D call. Germline CDR1 is SQVTM and CDR2 is ANQGSEA. Deletions cut 7 bases from V and 0 bases from J, with 19 bases between. The CDR3 has 15 residues. CDR3 DNA: TGCAGCGCCAGTATATCTTCCAGGTCCTCCTACGAGCAGTACTTC. It codes for CSASISSRSSYEQYF.

This chain joins TRBV28 and TRBJ2-1; 9 bases are shared with TRBD2. Germline CDR1 is MDHEN and CDR2 is SYDVKM. The CDR3 runs to 18 residues. Germline trimming cut 5 bases from V and 0 bases from J; bases unmatched to any gene: 11. CDR3 loop: CASSPPAGGIASYNEQFF. DNA for the CDR3: TGTGCCAGCAGTCCCCCCGCGGGAGGGATAGCCTCCTACAATGAGCAGTTCTTC.

This clone was detected a few times. The chain links TRBV6-1 to TRBJ1-6; 7 positions agree with TRBD1. The CDR3 has 14 residues. The germline V gene encodes CDR1 MNHNS and CDR2 SASEGT. V gave up 3 bases and J gave up 5 bases; unmatched junction bases: 1. The CDR3 here is CASSEGTDNSPLHF. DNA for the CDR3: TGTGCCAGCAGTGAGGGGACAGATAATTCACCCCTCCACTTT.

V is TRBV27 and J is TRBJ2-7; D is undetermined. The CDR3 is 13 residues long. Trimming removed 5 bases from V and 0 bases from J, with 8 bases in between. CDR1 is MNHEY and CDR2 is SMNVEV in the germline V gene (reference sequence). The CDR3 is CASSPSISYEQYF. In nucleotides, the CDR3 is TGTGCCAGCAGTCCCTCTATCTCCTACGAGCAGTACTTC.

This chain joins TRBV30 and TRBJ2-2; D is unresolved. The V gene's germline CDR1 is GTSNPN and CDR2 SVGIG (reference sequence). This CDR3 is 11 amino acids long. Deletions cut 4 bases from V and 4 bases from J, with 4 bases between. The CDR3 is CAWTGTGELFF. In nucleotides, the CDR3 is TGTGCCTGGACAGGCACCGGGGAGCTGTTTTTT.

The chain couples TRBV11-2 to TRBJ1-1; D is undetermined. CDR3 size: 17 residues. Germline CDR1 SGHAT, CDR2 FQNNGV. V gave up 0 bases and J gave up 0 bases, with 14 bases separating them. The CDR3 bases are TGTGCCAGCAGCTTAGATGTAGCCGGTCGGATGAACACTGAAGCTTTCTTT. Translation: CASSLDVAGRMNTEAFF.

J is TRBJ1-5 and V is TRBV6-5, with 10 positions matching TRBD1. The trim removed 5 bases at V and 4 bases at J, leaving 5 bases unmatched. The CDR3 loop spans 15 amino acids. Germline V gene sequence: CDR1 MNHEY, CDR2 SVGAGI. CDR3 bases: TGTGCCAGCAGTACCAGGACAGGGGGAAATCAGCCCCAGCATTTT. This codes for CASSTRTGGNQPQHF.

In this sample, this clone turned up once. The chain recombines TRBV19 with TRBJ1-5, with 7 bases lining up with TRBD1. Trimming removed 4 bases from V and 3 bases from J; junction bases left unmatched: 3. This CDR3 spans 14 amino acids. The germline CDR1 and CDR2 sequences are LNHDA and SQIVND (reference sequence). The CDR3 sequence is CASSTDRVNQPQHF. For the CDR3, the DNA is TGTGCCAGTAGTACCGACAGGGTCAATCAGCCCCAGCATTTT.

The J gene is TRBJ2-1, the V gene TRBV5-1; TRBD1 might be the D (6 bases). V was clipped by 5 bases and J by 7 bases, with 19 bases between them. The germline gives CDR1 SGHRS, CDR2 YFSETQ. CDR3 length: 15 amino acids. The CDR3 bases are TGCGCCAGCAGTCAGGCAGGACAGCCTCAGAATGAGCAGTTCTTC. It is translated as CASSQAGQPQNEQFF.

The V and J genes are TRBV11-2 and TRBJ2-5; 10 nucleotides agree with TRBD2. CDR3 length: 16 amino acids. The V gene end was trimmed by 1 base and the J gene end by 4 bases; junction bases not matched to a gene: 6. The germline V gene has CDR1 SGHAT and CDR2 FQNNGV. The CDR3 DNA reads TGTGCCAGCAGCTTAGCTAGCGGGAGAGGGTCAGAGACCCAGTACTTC. Residues: CASSLASGRGSETQYF.

This clone was found a few times. The chain combines TRBV29-1 with TRBJ2-5, with a tentative D call TRBD1 (5 bases). The CDR3 contains 12 residues. V was trimmed by 7 bases and J by 4 bases, leaving 13 bases between them. CDR1 SQVTM and CDR2 ANQGSEA come from the germline V gene. The CDR3 loop is CSGGGQTETQYF. The CDR3 nucleotides are TGCAGCGGGGGCGGCCAGACAGAGACCCAGTACTTC.

The chain carries TRBV19 and TRBJ2-2; 7 nucleotides match TRBD2. The V segment lost 2 bases and the J segment 6 bases; nucleotides outside the gene matches: 3. The germline gives CDR1 LNHDA, CDR2 SQIVND (reference sequence). The CDR3 contains 14 residues. CDR3 DNA: TGTGCCAGTAGTATAAAGCGGGACGCCGGGGAGCTGTTTTTT. This translates into CASSIKRDAGELFF. The full variable domain, in which reference TRBV19 and TRBJ2-2 provide the parts outside the CDR3, is DGGITQSPKYLFRKEGQNVTLSCEQNLNHDAMYWYRQDPGQGLRLIYYSQIVNDFQKGDIAEGYSVSREKKESFPLTVTSAQKNPTAFYLCASSIKRDAGELFFGEGSRLTVL.

The sample holds a few counts of this clone. The chain combines TRBV6-5 with TRBJ1-2; D uncertain. Trimming shortened V by 5 bases and J by 8 bases, and 12 bases separated the two germline ends. This CDR3 contains 12 residues. Per germline, CDR1 MNHEY and CDR2 SVGAGI. The CDR3 here is CASSHRSGGYTF. The CDR3 DNA reads as TGTGCCAGCAGTCACCGGAGTGGGGGCTACACCTTC.